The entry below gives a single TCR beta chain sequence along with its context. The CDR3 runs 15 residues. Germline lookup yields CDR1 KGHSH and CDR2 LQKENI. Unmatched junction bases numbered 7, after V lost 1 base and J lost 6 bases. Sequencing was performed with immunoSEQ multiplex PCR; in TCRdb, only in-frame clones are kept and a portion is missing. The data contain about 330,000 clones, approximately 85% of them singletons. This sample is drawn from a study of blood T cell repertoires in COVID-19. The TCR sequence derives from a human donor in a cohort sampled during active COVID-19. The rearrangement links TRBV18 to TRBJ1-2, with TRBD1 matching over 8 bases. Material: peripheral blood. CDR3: CASSPLGRGLDGYTF. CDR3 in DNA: TGTGCCAGCTCACCACTTGGCAGGGGGCTAGATGGCTACACCTTC.